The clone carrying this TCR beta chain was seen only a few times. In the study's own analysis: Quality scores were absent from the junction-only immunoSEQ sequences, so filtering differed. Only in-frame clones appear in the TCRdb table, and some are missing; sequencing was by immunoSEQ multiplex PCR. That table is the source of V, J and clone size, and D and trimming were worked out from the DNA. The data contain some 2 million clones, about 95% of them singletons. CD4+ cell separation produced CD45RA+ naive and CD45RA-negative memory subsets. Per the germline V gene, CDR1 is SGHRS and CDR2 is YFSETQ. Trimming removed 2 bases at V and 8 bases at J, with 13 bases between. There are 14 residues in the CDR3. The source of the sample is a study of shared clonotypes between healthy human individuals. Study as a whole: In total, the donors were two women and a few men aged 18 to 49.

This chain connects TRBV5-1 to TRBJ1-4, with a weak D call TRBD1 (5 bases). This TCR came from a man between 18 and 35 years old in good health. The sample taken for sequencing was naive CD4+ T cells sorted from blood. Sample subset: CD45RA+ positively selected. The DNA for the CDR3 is TGCGCCAGCAGCTTCGAGGGGAACAGGGAAAAACTGTTTTTT. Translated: CASSFEGNREKLFF.